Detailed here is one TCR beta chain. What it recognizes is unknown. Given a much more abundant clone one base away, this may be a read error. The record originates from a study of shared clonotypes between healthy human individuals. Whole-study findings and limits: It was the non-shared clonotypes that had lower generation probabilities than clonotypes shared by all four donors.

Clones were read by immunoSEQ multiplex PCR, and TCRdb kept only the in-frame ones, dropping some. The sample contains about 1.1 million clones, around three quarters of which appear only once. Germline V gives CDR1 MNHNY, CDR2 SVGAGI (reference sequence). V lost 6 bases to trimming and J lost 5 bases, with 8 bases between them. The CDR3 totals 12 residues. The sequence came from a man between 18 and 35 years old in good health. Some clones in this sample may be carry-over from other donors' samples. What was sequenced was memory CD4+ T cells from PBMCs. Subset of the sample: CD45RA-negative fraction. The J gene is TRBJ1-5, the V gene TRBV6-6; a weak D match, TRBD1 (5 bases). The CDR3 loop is CASRRGDQPQHF. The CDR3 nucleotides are TGTGCCAGCAGGAGGGGTGATCAGCCCCAGCATTTT.